This TCR beta chain was profiled in a study of CD8+ T cells in alopecia areata (dated by TCRdb to 2017 to 2018). For context, the study as a whole: The treated patients took part in an open-label pilot trial in which moderate-to-severe alopecia areata was treated with oral tofacitinib at 5 to 10 mg twice daily. Scalp tissue and sorted CD4+ and CD8+ peripheral blood T cells from patchy and totalis/universalis alopecia areata patients and from healthy controls were covered by human TCRbeta sequencing. Scalp clonality was compared among normal scalp (n=4), patchy alopecia areata scalp (n=8), and alopecia totalis/universalis scalp (n=8). Biopsies were taken from tofacitinib-treated patients at baseline and again at 4 and 24 weeks into treatment, and several of those patients also had a later scalp biopsy. RNA was extracted with the PAXgene miRNA kit for fixed scalp, the miRNeasy kit for PBMCs, and the RNeasy kit for mouse skin. Amplification of TCRbeta CDR3 regions was done by immunoSEQ multiplex PCR using 35 Vbeta forward primers and 13 Jbeta reverse primers. Patients stayed on tofacitinib for 6 to 18 months and then had 6 months of follow-up off drug so that delayed response and recurrence could be assessed. High-throughput TCRbeta sequencing was used to examine T cell clonal expansion in alopecia areata in both the C3H/HeJ mouse model and human patients.

Study-level results and caveats: Scalp TCR repertoire analysis is complicated because resident alphabeta T cells in normal human skin are also sequenced, whereas mouse skin is dominated by gammadelta T cells. Higher clonality and more expanded CD8+ clones were observed in lesional scalp than in normal scalp, particularly in alopecia totalis/universalis, a finding suggestive of antigenic drive. Compared with mice, TCR sequences shared between patients were less clear, possibly partly because of HLA diversity across the patient population.

The library came from the immunoSEQ multiplex PCR assay. For TCR sequencing, RNA was extracted from every sample and reverse transcribed into cDNA to serve as template. First-strand cDNA was synthesized with SuperScript III using a 2:1 mix of oligo-dT and random hexamers. Amplification bias was assessed with a synthetic immune receptor repertoire, and residual bias was removed computationally. The paper's data handling went like this. Raw reads were preprocessed to remove errors, and CDR3 was defined according to IMGT conventions as the region from the conserved cysteine to phenylalanine. Clonality was calculated as 1 minus Shannon entropy normalized by log2 of the number of productive unique TCRs. Scalp TCRbeta sequences were cross-referenced with sorted blood CD4 and CD8 repertoires so that the CD4 or CD8 identity of scalp clones could be inferred. TCRdb took this table from immuneACCESS and kept in-frame rearrangements with V and J called. Such tables lack part of the clones; where checked against another copy, unresolved V genes explain under half of the gap, and the rest is unexplained. V, J and clone size are taken as reported in that table, and D and trimming were inferred from the DNA itself. The sample data list roughly 200,000 clones, and around 63% of these were observed just once. Jointly, the top ten make up approximately 1.7% of the sample.

Regarding this clone: Its antigen specificity is not known. No much larger clone exists at a distance of one base, and base qualities are not known.

The sample's time point, from its label and the paper: baseline before oral tofacitinib. Lesional scalp punch biopsies and peripheral blood were obtained from alopecia areata patients. After PBMCs were isolated by density centrifugation and stained for CD3, CD4 and CD8, a FACSAria was used to sort CD4+ and CD8+ T cells. The CDR3 spans 15 residues, from the cysteine through the phenylalanine. Of the read, only the CDR3 DNA is kept; its 45 bases are in frame from base 1. The CDR1 and CDR2 encoded by the germline V gene are KGHSH and LQKENI. The V end loses 5 bases and the J end loses 1 base, and a stretch of 9 bases separates them.

The material was CD4+ T cells sorted from blood, obtained at week 0. This clonotype originated in a human donor with alopecia areata. Recombination joined TRBV18 with TRBJ2-6; there is no confident call for the D gene. In nucleotides, the sequence is TGTGCCAGCTCATCCATTATTTCTGGGGCCAACGTCCTGACTTTC. This codes for CASSSIISGANVLTF.